This is a list of T cell receptor beta chains from one sample in a study of T cell responses to AZD1222 COVID-19 vaccine. Only in-frame clones appear in the TCRdb table, and some are missing; sequencing was by immunoSEQ multiplex PCR. The data hold 200,000 or so clones, with roughly 92% observed a single time. Material: peripheral blood, obtained 28 days after the second AZD1222 dose. These receptors originate from an adult who received the AZD1222 COVID-19 vaccine. The CDR3 runs from the conserved cysteine through the conserved F or W. The D gene is left open where the match is weak. Clone size, where shown, is once, few, many, or a class for clones that have expanded.

TRBV6-1,NA,15,NA,TRBJ1-1,CASSEMMGLDTEAFF,TGTGCCAGCAGTGAGATGATGGGGCTAGACACTGAAGCTTTCTTT
TRBV5-1,NA,13,NA,TRBJ2-1,CASSSAQHNEQFF,TGCGCCAGCAGCTCCGCCCAACACAATGAGCAGTTCTTC
TRBV28,NA,13,NA,TRBJ1-4,CASSTWGGEKLFF,TGTGCCAGCAGTACGTGGGGGGGTGAAAAACTGTTTTTT
TRBV3-1/TRBV3-2,NA,15,NA,TRBJ1-1,CASSPGGGIYAEAFF,TGTGCCAGCAGCCCTGGGGGAGGAATATACGCTGAAGCTTTCTTT
TRBV12-3/TRBV12-4,once,13,NA,TRBJ2-7,CASSLRDSDEQYF,TGTGCCAGCAGTTTACGCGATTCCGACGAGCAGTACTTC
TRBV9,NA,14,TRBD2,TRBJ2-1,CASSVGLAGESQFF,TGTGCCAGCAGCGTAGGACTAGCGGGGGAGTCGCAGTTCTTC
TRBV7-9,NA,15,TRBD1,TRBJ2-7,CASSYRPGTDYEQYF,TGTGCCAGCAGTTATCGACCCGGGACAGATTACGAGCAGTACTTC
TRBV5-1,NA,16,NA,TRBJ2-5,CASSPPGGANQETQYF,TGCGCCAGCAGCCCCCCGGGCGGGGCGAACCAAGAGACCCAGTACTTC
TRBV5-1,NA,14,NA,TRBJ1-4,CASSLHPTNEKLFF,TGCGCCAGCAGCTTGCATCCAACTAATGAAAAACTGTTTTTT
TRBV5-1,NA,14,NA,TRBJ1-1,CASSLIPDTDEAFF,TGCGCCAGCAGCTTAATTCCCGACACAGACGAAGCTTTCTTT
TRBV4-1,NA,13,NA,TRBJ2-5,CASSLNSQETQYF,TGCGCCAGCAGCCTCAACAGTCAAGAGACCCAGTACTTC
TRBV24-1,NA,17,TRBD2,TRBJ2-3,CATSDLPAGGSTDTQYF,TGTGCCACCAGTGATTTGCCTGCGGGGGGGAGCACAGATACGCAGTATTTT
TRBV6-5,NA,11,NA,TRBJ1-2,CASRTNYGYTF,TGTGCCAGCAGAACTAACTATGGCTACACCTTC
TRBV18,NA,15,NA,TRBJ1-1,CASSQSLLESTEAFF,TGTGCCAGCTCACAATCCCTATTAGAGAGCACTGAAGCTTTCTTT
TRBV7-8,once,14,NA,TRBJ2-7,CASSRVEASYEQYF,TGTGCCAGCAGCCGCGTGGAGGCATCCTACGAGCAGTACTTC
TRBV27,once,15,NA,TRBJ1-5,CASSSHGYSNQPQHF,TGTGCCAGCAGTTCCCACGGTTATAGCAATCAGCCCCAGCATTTT
TRBV28,NA,15,TRBD2,TRBJ2-3,CASSPTSGYTDTQYF,TGTGCCAGCAGTCCGACTAGCGGATACACAGATACGCAGTATTTT
TRBV7-2,NA,12,NA,TRBJ2-3,CASSSTFFPQYF,TGTGCCAGCAGCTCCACTTTTTTTCCGCAGTATTTT
TRBV6-1,NA,15,NA,TRBJ1-5,CASSEDTISNQPQHF,TGTGCCAGCAGTGAAGACACCATTAGCAATCAGCCCCAGCATTTT
TRBV6-4,NA,16,NA,TRBJ2-4,CASIMTGIKGFYIQYF,TGTGCCAGCATAATGACAGGTATTAAAGGGTTTTACATTCAGTACTTC
TRBV29-1,NA,13,NA,TRBJ1-2,CSVNRRANYGYTF,TGCAGCGTTAACAGGAGAGCTAACTATGGCTACACCTTC
TRBV7-9,few,13,NA,TRBJ2-5,CASSFGGGETQYF,TGTGCCAGCAGCTTCGGGGGCGGGGAGACCCAGTACTTC
TRBV2,NA,14,NA,TRBJ2-1,CAGELGTGHNEQFF,TGTGCCGGGGAACTAGGGACTGGTCACAATGAGCAGTTCTTC
TRBV7-8,NA,13,TRBD1,TRBJ2-2,CASSRGQGRELFF,TGTGCCAGCAGCCGGGGACAGGGCCGGGAGCTGTTTTTT
TRBV27,NA,13,TRBD2,TRBJ2-1,CASSRGGGNEQFF,TGTGCCAGCAGTCGTGGGGGAGGGAATGAGCAGTTCTTC
TRBV2,NA,14,NA,TRBJ1-3,CASKVATVGNTIYF,TGTGCCAGCAAGGTCGCGACAGTTGGAAACACCATATATTTT
TRBV6-5,NA,14,TRBD1,TRBJ1-1,CASSYSGQTLGAFF,TGTGCCAGCAGTTATTCGGGACAGACCTTAGGAGCTTTCTTT
TRBV3-1/TRBV3-2,NA,13,NA,TRBJ1-2,CASSQARVAGYTF,TGTGCCAGCAGCCAAGCTAGGGTTGCTGGCTACACCTTC
TRBV7-2,once,15,NA,TRBJ2-6,CASAYWDAGANVLTF,TGTGCCAGCGCGTATTGGGACGCTGGGGCCAACGTCCTGACTTTC
TRBV3-1/TRBV3-2,NA,12,NA,TRBJ1-2,CASSQDYNGYTF,TGTGCCAGCAGCCAAGATTACAATGGCTACACCTTC
TRBV14,NA,11,NA,TRBJ2-5,CASSFQETQYF,TGTGCCAGCAGCTTCCAAGAGACCCAGTACTTC
TRBV11-2,NA,17,NA,TRBJ1-2,CASNLLGRVPTNYGYTF,TGTGCCAGCAACCTCCTGGGCAGGGTCCCGACTAACTATGGCTACACCTTC
TRBV12-3/TRBV12-4,NA,13,NA,TRBJ2-7,CASSSTPGYEQYF,TGTGCCAGCAGTTCGACCCCGGGCTACGAGCAGTACTTC
TRBV3-1/TRBV3-2,NA,13,NA,TRBJ1-2,CASSPREAYGYTF,TGTGCCAGCAGCCCTAGGGAGGCCTATGGCTACACCTTC
TRBV4-1,NA,13,NA,TRBJ2-7,CASSQEGRLEQYF,TGCGCCAGCAGCCAAGAAGGGAGACTCGAGCAGTACTTC
TRBV4-2,once,13,NA,TRBJ1-2,CASSQGDQGQNTF,TGTGCCAGCAGCCAAGGCGATCAGGGGCAGAACACCTTC
TRBV4-1,NA,17,NA,TRBJ2-2,CASSQDRERTNTGELFF,TGCGCCAGCAGCCAAGATCGGGAGCGGACGAACACCGGGGAGCTGTTTTTT
TRBV5-1,NA,15,NA,TRBJ1-4,CASSGQGQTNEKLFF,TGCGCCAGCAGCGGTCAAGGACAGACCAATGAAAAACTGTTTTTT
TRBV19,NA,15,NA,TRBJ2-3,CASSIGVGGADTQYF,TGTGCCAGTAGTATCGGGGTAGGAGGTGCAGATACGCAGTATTTT
TRBV18,NA,17,NA,TRBJ2-2,CASSPPTYEKNTGELFF,TGTGCCAGCTCACCCCCTACCTACGAAAAGAACACCGGGGAGCTGTTTTTT
TRBV27,NA,16,NA,TRBJ2-1,CASSLSISESYNEQFF,TGTGCCAGCAGTTTGTCAATTAGCGAGAGTTACAATGAGCAGTTCTTC
TRBV9,NA,13,TRBD2,TRBJ2-2,CASSAGGTGELFF,TGTGCCAGCAGCGCCGGGGGGACCGGGGAGCTGTTTTTT
TRBV5-1,NA,16,TRBD1,TRBJ2-1,CASSFQGTGIYNEQFF,TGCGCCAGCAGCTTCCAGGGGACAGGGATCTACAATGAGCAGTTCTTC
TRBV6-5,NA,14,TRBD1,TRBJ1-2,CASMRDRASRGYTF,TGTGCCAGCATGAGGGACAGAGCGTCGAGGGGCTACACCTTC
TRBV14,NA,17,TRBD1,TRBJ1-6,CASSRYSTGTVNSPLHF,TGTGCCAGCAGCCGATATAGTACCGGGACAGTGAATTCACCCCTCCACTTT
TRBV27,once,15,TRBD1,TRBJ1-5,CASSLRTGAHQPQHF,TGTGCCAGCAGTTTGCGTACAGGGGCCCATCAGCCCCAGCATTTT
TRBV2,NA,17,NA,TRBJ1-5,CASRGRDVGLRDQPQHF,TGTGCCAGCAGGGGGAGGGACGTTGGGCTTAGGGATCAGCCCCAGCATTTT
TRBV7-2,once,13,NA,TRBJ1-2,CASSAQVPHGYTF,TGTGCCAGCAGCGCGCAGGTTCCTCATGGCTACACCTTC
TRBV29-1,NA,10,NA,TRBJ1-2,CSVGLPGYTF,TGCAGCGTCGGCCTCCCCGGCTACACCTTC
TRBV7-3,NA,14,NA,TRBJ2-6,CASSLASGANVLTF,TGTGCCAGCAGCTTAGCCTCTGGGGCCAACGTCCTGACTTTC